The 18 T cell receptor beta chains below come from one sample, sequenced in a study of Tregs in tolerant kidney transplant recipients. The assay was immunoSEQ multiplex PCR, and TCRdb's table has in-frame clones only and misses some. The table records roughly 68,000 clones, about four fifths of them present only once. Sample: CD4+ T cells from blood. All receptors come from a human donor in good health.

The sample holds many counts of this clone. Other nucleotide sequences in the sample specify the same CDR3. V gene TRBV18 combines with J gene TRBJ2-5; 7 nucleotides agree with TRBD2. The junction had 5 bases not matched to a gene; V was cut back by 3 bases and J by 4 bases. This CDR3 is built from 14 residues. Germline assignment: CDR1 KGHSH and CDR2 LQKENI. Here the CDR3 DNA reads TGTGCCAGCTCACCGATGGGGGGGAGAGAGACCCAGTACTTC. Translated: CASSPMGGRETQYF.

This clone showed up just once. The CDR3 DNA is TGTGCCAGCAGCCAAGGGGCCAGGAACTATGGCTACACCTTC. As protein: CASSQGARNYGYTF. The V gene is TRBV14, the J gene TRBJ1-2; D unclear. The V end lost 1 base, the J end lost 2 bases, and 8 bases lay between the germline ends. This CDR3 has 14 residues. CDR1 SGHDN and CDR2 FVKESK come from the germline V gene. The full variable domain, rest sourced from reference TRBV14 and TRBJ1-2, is EAGVTQFPSHSVIEKGQTVTLRCDPISGHDNLYWYRRVMGKEIKFLLHFVKESKQDESGMPNNRFLAERTGGTYSTLKVQPAELEDSGVYFCASSQGARNYGYTFGSGTRLTVV.

The chain combines TRBV5-1 with TRBJ2-2; TRBD1 aligns across 11 bases. The junction had 3 bases not matched to a gene; V was cut back by 2 bases and J by 6 bases. Germline loops: CDR1 SGHRS, CDR2 YFSETQ. The CDR3 spans 15 residues. The CDR3: CASSFGTGGPGELFF. CDR3 nucleotides: TGCGCCAGCAGCTTCGGGACAGGGGGACCCGGGGAGCTGTTTTTT.

This chain links TRBV7-8 with TRBJ1-5; tentatively, D is TRBD1 (6 bases). This CDR3 is built from 15 residues. Trimming shortened V by 4 bases and J by 3 bases, and 13 bases separated the two germline ends. Germline V gene data show CDR1 as SGHVS and CDR2 as FQNEAQ. CDR3: CASSWGGGFNQPQHF. The CDR3 region has the DNA TGTGCCAGCAGCTGGGGGGGCGGTTTCAATCAGCCCCAGCATTTT.

The chain joins TRBV7-3 to TRBJ2-1; TRBD2 aligns across 9 bases. Germline V gives CDR1 SGHTA, CDR2 FQGTGA. The CDR3 has 20 amino acids. V shed 5 bases, J shed 0 bases, and the junction held 17 bases outside the gene matches. The CDR3 is CASSRSTGTSWRDSYNEQFF. In DNA form, the CDR3 reads TGTGCCAGCAGCAGATCAACCGGGACTAGCTGGAGGGACTCCTACAATGAGCAGTTCTTC. The variable domain in full, with the rest retrieved from reference TRBV7-3 and TRBJ2-1, is GAGVSQTPSNKVTEKGKYVELRCDPISGHTALYWYRQSLGQGPEFLIYFQGTGAADDSGLPNDRFFAVRPEGSVSTLKIQRTERGDSAVYLCASSRSTGTSWRDSYNEQFFGPGTRLTVL.

The chain joins TRBV2 to TRBJ2-7; 8 positions match TRBD1. Germline lookup yields CDR1 SNHLY and CDR2 FYNNEI. The junction had 12 bases not matched to a gene; V was cut back by 4 bases and J by 7 bases. The CDR3 has 15 residues. In DNA form, the CDR3 reads TGTGCCAGCAGTGGCCGGACAGGGTTTTCGGTAGAGCAGTACTTC. Encoded protein: CASSGRTGFSVEQYF.

This chain links TRBV27 with TRBJ1-4, with D unclear. Germline CDR1 MNHEY, CDR2 SMNVEV (reference sequence). Between the trimmed V and J ends, which lost 6 bases and 5 bases, there was a span of 13 bases. This CDR3 comprises 14 residues. The CDR3 nucleotides are TGTGCCAGCAGACCCTCCGGGTGGAATGAAAAACTGTTTTTT. This gives the protein CASRPSGWNEKLFF. The variable domain in full, completed from reference TRBV27 and TRBJ1-4, reads EAQVTQNPRYLITVTGKKLTVTCSQNMNHEYMSWYRQDPGLGLRQIYYSMNVEVTDKGDVPEGYKVSRKEKRNFPLILESPSPNQTSLYFCASRPSGWNEKLFFGSGTQLSVL.

V gene TRBV7-2 combines with J gene TRBJ1-2, with D possibly being TRBD1 (5 bases). The CDR3 totals 15 residues. The germline gives CDR1 SGHTA, CDR2 FQGNSA. V gave up 1 base and J gave up 7 bases, with 16 bases separating them. The CDR3 loop reads CASSLGRVSFFGYTF. CDR3 coding DNA: TGTGCCAGCAGCTTAGGCAGGGTATCTTTTTTTGGCTACACCTTC.

The chain uses TRBV7-2 and TRBJ2-5; a possible D gene is TRBD1 (5 bases). The J call is uncertain, as TRBJ2-7 better fits the DNA end. From germline, CDR1 is SGHTA and CDR2 FQGNSA. The CDR3 consists of 14 residues. The CDR3 region has the DNA TGTGCCAGCAGCTTAAAAGGGGCTCCCTACGAGCAGTACTTC. Amino acids: CASSLKGAPYEQYF.

CDR3 DNA: TGTGCCAGCAGTTACCGAGGGGTAGAGACCCAGTACTTC. Its translation is CASSYRGVETQYF. This rearrangement joins TRBV6-6 to TRBJ2-5, with D possibly called TRBD1 or TRBD2 (5 bases each). The CDR3 has 13 residues. In germline, CDR1 is MNHNY, CDR2 SVGAGI (reference sequence). The V gene lost 2 bases and the J gene lost 4 bases, with 8 bases spanning the gap.

The CDR3 here is CASSSLGGRNEQYF. The DNA for the CDR3 is TGTGCCAGCAGCTCACTGGGGGGCCGGAACGAGCAGTACTTC. The chain joins TRBV5-4 to TRBJ2-7; D may correspond to TRBD1 or TRBD2 (6 bases each). The CDR3 extends over 14 amino acids. Germline V gene sequence: CDR1 SGHNT, CDR2 YYREEE (reference sequence). V lost 3 bases and J lost 5, with 15 bases in between.

The rearrangement uses TRBV7-6 and TRBJ1-3; TRBD1 might be the D (6 bases). The CDR3 contains 16 residues. Germline V gene lookup returns CDR1 SGHVS and CDR2 FNYEAQ. Trimming removed 1 base from V and 3 bases from J, with 13 bases in between. CDR3 residues: CASSLGTGRVGNTIYF. The CDR3 DNA reads TGTGCCAGCAGCTTAGGCACAGGGCGGGTTGGAAACACCATATATTTT.

This clone came up a few times. The chain has TRBV15 and TRBJ1-1; possibly TRBD1 for D (5 bases). The CDR3 has 14 amino acids. Deletions cut 0 bases from V and 4 bases from J, with 9 bases between. Looked up from germline, CDR1 is LNHNV and CDR2 is YYDKDF (reference sequence). Written as DNA, the CDR3 is TGTGCCACCAGCAGAGAACGGGGGAGCACTGAAGCTTTCTTT. It yields the protein CATSRERGSTEAFF.

This clone has just a few counts. The chain has TRBV4-3 and TRBJ2-1; D remains ambiguous. The CDR3 runs 14 residues. The ends were cut back, 1 base at V and 10 bases at J, with 14 bases in the middle. Germline V gives CDR1 LGHNA, CDR2 YSLEER. The CDR3 region is CASSQAIGREEQFF. The DNA of the CDR3 is TGCGCCAGCAGCCAAGCGATAGGGCGAGAGGAGCAGTTCTTC.

The V and J genes are TRBV7-2 and TRBJ1-5, with 7 positions matching TRBD1. V was pared by 5 bases and J by 5 bases, with 6 bases of the junction left unmatched. This CDR3 is 14 amino acids long. Germline assignment: CDR1 SGHTA and CDR2 FQGNSA. The CDR3 region is CASSPNRGDQPQHF. CDR3 sequence (DNA): TGTGCCAGCAGCCCCAACAGGGGCGATCAGCCCCAGCATTTT.

This clone has ten or more counts. The genes are TRBV19 and TRBJ2-2; 10 bases match TRBD2. CDR1 LNHDA and CDR2 SQIVND come from the germline V gene (reference sequence). The CDR3 sequence is 17 residues long. The V segment lost 9 bases and the J segment 4 bases; nucleotides outside the gene matches: 14. The CDR3: CASRRQGTSGATGELFF. CDR3 in DNA: TGTGCCAGCAGGAGACAGGGAACTAGCGGGGCCACCGGGGAGCTGTTTTTT.

The chain has TRBV2 and TRBJ2-1; 11 bases are a match to TRBD2. The length of the CDR3 is 15 residues. V was pared by 6 bases and J by 10 bases, with 11 bases of the junction left unmatched. Looked up from germline, CDR1 is SNHLY and CDR2 is FYNNEI. This CDR3 reads CASSETGLAAAEQFF. The CDR3 nucleotides are TGTGCCAGCAGCGAAACGGGACTAGCGGCCGCCGAGCAGTTCTTC.

The rearrangement links TRBV2 to TRBJ2-5; 8 nucleotides line up with TRBD2. Germline CDR1 SNHLY, CDR2 FYNNEI. CDR3 length: 12 residues. V shed 8 bases, J shed 2 bases, and the junction held 1 base outside the gene matches. The CDR3 coding sequence is TGTGCCAGCCGGGGGGGACAAGAGACCCAGTACTTC. This codes for CASRGGQETQYF.